The rows below give T cell receptor beta chains drawn from one sample of a study of CD8 T cells in ankylosing spondylitis. One entry per CDR3 protein, called by TCRdb with MiXCR from the 5' RACE reads. The sample gives around 220,000 distinct CDR3 sequences, around 20% of which show up once; about 39% is in the top ten. Material for sequencing was blood, either unsorted or a sorted T cell fraction (not recorded which). The receptors were sampled from a male donor with ankylosing spondylitis. CDR3s include the opening cysteine and the closing phenylalanine or tryptophan. The D gene is left open where the match is weak. Only some rows state a clone size, as once, few, many or a class for expanded clones.

d_gene	v_gene	j_gene	abundance	CDR3nt	CDR3aa
NA	TRBV7-9	TRBJ2-7	few	TGTGCCAGCAGCGACCCAAGCAACCGGGACTCCGGATACGAGCAGTACTTC	CASSDPSNRDSGYEQYF
NA	TRBV20-1	TRBJ1-3	NA	TGCAGTGCTAGAACACCATCTGGAAACACCATATATTTT	CSARTPSGNTIYF
TRBD1	TRBV3-1	TRBJ2-5	NA	TGTGCCAGCAGCCAAGATCCAACTAGGGGGCTTCAAGAGACCCAGTACTTC	CASSQDPTRGLQETQYF
NA	TRBV5-1	TRBJ2-1	many	TGCGCCAGCAGCCCTGGGGATAGGGGCTCCTACAATGAGCAGTTCTTC	CASSPGDRGSYNEQFF
TRBD2	TRBV12-3/TRBV12-4	TRBJ2-5	NA	TGTGCCAGCAGTCTAGGGACTAGCGGGGGTAAGACCCAGTACTTC	CASSLGTSGGKTQYF
NA	TRBV12-3/TRBV12-4	TRBJ2-1	many	TGTGCCAGCAGTACGACAGAGCATGAGCAGTTCTTC	CASSTTEHEQFF
NA	TRBV20-1	TRBJ2-7	many	TGCAGTGCTAGTGGGAGATTCTACGAGCAGTACTTC	CSASGRFYEQYF
NA	TRBV5-1	TRBJ2-2	few	TGCGCCAGCAGCTTGGTCGCATCCGACACCGGGGAGCTGTTTTTT	CASSLVASDTGELFF
TRBD1	TRBV20-1	TRBJ1-1	NA	TGCAGTGCTAATTTGGCGGGACAGTTGAACACTGAAGCTTTCTTT	CSANLAGQLNTEAFF
TRBD1	TRBV6-1	TRBJ1-5	NA	TGTGCCAGCAGTGAGGGACAGGGGGCATGGCAGCCCCAGCATTTT	CASSEGQGAWQPQHF
NA	TRBV15	TRBJ2-1	NA	TGTGCCACCACCTCCGACGTCTCCTACAATGAGCAGTTCTTC	CATTSDVSYNEQFF
TRBD1	TRBV7-9	TRBJ2-7	NA	TGTGCCAGCAGCCCCACGACAGGGGATGAGCAGTACTTC	CASSPTTGDEQYF
TRBD2	TRBV27	TRBJ2-1	NA	TGTGCCAGCAGTTTCGCGGGGGGACTTTACAATGAGCAGTTCTTC	CASSFAGGLYNEQFF
NA	TRBV11-2	TRBJ2-7	few	TGTGCCAGCAGCTTTACCGGGACTTCCTACTACGAGCAGTACTTC	CASSFTGTSYYEQYF
TRBD2	TRBV29-1	TRBJ2-2	NA	TGCAGCGTCAGGACTAGCGGAGTACCAGCGAACACCGGGGAGCTGTTTTTT	CSVRTSGVPANTGELFF
TRBD1	TRBV18	TRBJ2-3	few	TGTGCCAGCTCACCAGGGGACAGGCCTCGCACAGATACGCAGTATTTT	CASSPGDRPRTDTQYF
TRBD2	TRBV7-8	TRBJ2-7	many	TGTGCCAGCAGCTTAGGTGCTGGGACGGGTAGAGGGACTAGCTACGAGCAGTACTTC	CASSLGAGTGRGTSYEQYF
TRBD1	TRBV11-3	TRBJ2-7	NA	TGTGCCAGCAGCACATCCGGGACAGGTCACGAGCAGTACTTC	CASSTSGTGHEQYF
NA	TRBV27	TRBJ2-7	NA	TGTGCCAGCAGTTTGGAGGGAGAGAACTACGAGCAGTACTTC	CASSLEGENYEQYF
TRBD2	TRBV4-1	TRBJ2-3	few	TGCGCCAGCAGCCCCCTAGCGGGGGCCCGCACAGATACGCAGTATTTT	CASSPLAGARTDTQYF
TRBD2	TRBV5-1	TRBJ2-7	few	TGCGCCAGCAGCCTCTTGGCTAGCGGACACCCGAGCTCCTACGAGCAGTACTTC	CASSLLASGHPSSYEQYF
NA	TRBV4-1	TRBJ2-1	NA	TGCGCCAGCAGCCAAGATCTACGACTAGGGGTGCAGTTCTTC	CASSQDLRLGVQFF
TRBD1	TRBV11-2	TRBJ2-2	many	TGTGCCAGCAGCCTGGGGACAGGGATCACCGGGGAGCTGTTTTTT	CASSLGTGITGELFF
TRBD1	TRBV24-1	TRBJ1-1	few	TGTGCCACCAGTGATCTACAGGGGGGGCCTGAAGCTTTCTTT	CATSDLQGGPEAFF
NA	TRBV25-1	TRBJ2-1	few	TGTGCCAGCAGTGGAGCGACAGAGCAGTTCTTC	CASSGATEQFF
NA	TRBV4-1	TRBJ2-1	few	TGCGCCAGCAGCCAAGAGGGCCTTGAGAACAATGAGCAGTTCTTC	CASSQEGLENNEQFF
TRBD1	TRBV27	TRBJ1-1	few	TGTGCCAGCAGGGGACAGATGAACACTGAAGCTTTCTTT	CASRGQMNTEAFF
TRBD1	TRBV6-1	TRBJ1-3	NA	TGTGCCAGCAGCAATTCAGGGGGTACTGGAAACACCATATATTTT	CASSNSGGTGNTIYF
TRBD2	TRBV3-1	TRBJ2-1	NA	TGTGCCAGCAGCCAAGGTCTGGCGGGAGGGCCTGGGTATGAGCAGTTCTTC	CASSQGLAGGPGYEQFF
NA	TRBV12-3/TRBV12-4	TRBJ2-5	few	TGTGCCAGCAGTTCCGGGTTGGAGGGACAAGAGACCCAGTACTTC	CASSSGLEGQETQYF
TRBD1	TRBV20-1	TRBJ1-1	few	TGCAGTGCTAGGGTGGGACAGGGTTATTACGGTGGGACTGAAGCTTTCTTT	CSARVGQGYYGGTEAFF
TRBD2	TRBV19	TRBJ2-1	NA	TGTGCCAGTGCTCCACTAGCGGGAGAGGCCTCCTACAATGAGCAGTTCTTC	CASAPLAGEASYNEQFF
TRBD2	TRBV6-4	TRBJ2-1	NA	TGTGCCAGCAGCTTTACGACTAGCGGGGCGGGCAATGAGCAGTTCTTC	CASSFTTSGAGNEQFF
NA	TRBV27	TRBJ2-2	few	TGTGCCAGCAGTTTATGGCGGGGCCCGAACACCGGGGAGCTGTTTTTT	CASSLWRGPNTGELFF
NA	TRBV9	TRBJ2-1	NA	TGTGCCAGCAGCGGGACAGCGAAGGTCTATGAGCAGTTCTTC	CASSGTAKVYEQFF
TRBD1	TRBV7-2	TRBJ1-2	NA	TGTGCCAGCAGCTTGGGGACAGGGCCGGGCTATGGCTACACCTTC	CASSLGTGPGYGYTF
NA	TRBV5-1	TRBJ1-1	few	TGCGCCAGCAGCTTGATTCCGGCCGGGTGGAACACTGAAGCTTTCTTT	CASSLIPAGWNTEAFF
NA	TRBV19	TRBJ2-7	few	TGTGCCAGTAGTGCAAGCCCACAGTACGAGCAGTACTTC	CASSASPQYEQYF
NA	TRBV10-3	TRBJ2-3	many	TGTGCCATCAGTGGGAGCCCAGCTAGCACAGATACGCAGTATTTT	CAISGSPASTDTQYF
NA	TRBV15	TRBJ2-1	NA	TGTGCCACCCGCGGTGTCGGTCAGCCCCTTTACAATGAGCAGTTCTTC	CATRGVGQPLYNEQFF
NA	TRBV5-1	TRBJ2-1	few	TGCGCCAGCAGCTTGGGCTGGGGTGAGCAGTTCTTC	CASSLGWGEQFF
NA	TRBV4-1	TRBJ1-6	few	TGCGCCAGCAGCCAATTTGGACAGCCCGATAATTCACCCCTCCACTTT	CASSQFGQPDNSPLHF
NA	TRBV12-3/TRBV12-4	TRBJ2-1	few	TGTGCCAGCAGCCCGGGACCGGATTACAATGAGCAGTTCTTC	CASSPGPDYNEQFF
TRBD2	TRBV7-6	TRBJ2-4	NA	TGTGCCAGCAGCTCCGGACTAGCGGGATCCGGACTAATAGCCAAAAACATTCAGTACTTC	CASSSGLAGSGLIAKNIQYF
TRBD2	TRBV20-1	TRBJ2-1	few	TGCAGTGCTCCTAGCGGGGGTGACTACAATGAGCAGTTCTTC	CSAPSGGDYNEQFF
NA	TRBV12-3/TRBV12-4	TRBJ2-3	few	TGTGCCAGCAGTTCGATATCGGCGGCTAGCACAGATACGCAGTATTTT	CASSSISAASTDTQYF
TRBD1	TRBV19	TRBJ2-1	NA	TGTGCCAGTAAGGCAGGGGGCCTCCACAATGAGCAGTTCTTC	CASKAGGLHNEQFF
TRBD1	TRBV12-3/TRBV12-4	TRBJ2-3	few	TGTGCCAGCAGTTTCGGGGACAGGGGCCCAGATACGCAGTATTTT	CASSFGDRGPDTQYF
TRBD1	TRBV10-2	TRBJ1-5	NA	TGCGCCAGCAGTTCCGGGACAGTTAGCAATCAGCCCCAGCATTTT	CASSSGTVSNQPQHF
NA	TRBV27	TRBJ2-5	NA	TGTGCCAGCAGTCACGGGGAGGCCCAAGAGACCCAGTACTTC	CASSHGEAQETQYF
NA	TRBV27	TRBJ2-7	few	TGTGCCAGCCGGGGGCTACCCTACGAGCAGTACTTC	CASRGLPYEQYF
NA	TRBV3-1	TRBJ2-2	few	TGTGCCAGCAGCCAAGAACAGGGATCGGACACCGGGGAGCTGTTTTTT	CASSQEQGSDTGELFF
NA	TRBV4-1	TRBJ2-7	NA	TGCGCCAGCAGCCAAGATCGGGTCATCGGCTTCGAGCAGTACTTC	CASSQDRVIGFEQYF